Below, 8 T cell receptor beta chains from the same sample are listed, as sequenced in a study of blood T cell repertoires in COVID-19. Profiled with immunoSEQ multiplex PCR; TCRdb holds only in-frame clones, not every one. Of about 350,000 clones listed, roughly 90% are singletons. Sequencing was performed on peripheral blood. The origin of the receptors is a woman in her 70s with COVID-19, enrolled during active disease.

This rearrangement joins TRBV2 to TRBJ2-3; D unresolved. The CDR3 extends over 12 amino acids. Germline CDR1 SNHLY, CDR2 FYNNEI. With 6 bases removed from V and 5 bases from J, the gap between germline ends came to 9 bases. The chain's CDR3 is CASRGALDTQYF. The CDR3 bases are TGTGCCAGCAGGGGCGCCCTAGATACGCAGTATTTT.

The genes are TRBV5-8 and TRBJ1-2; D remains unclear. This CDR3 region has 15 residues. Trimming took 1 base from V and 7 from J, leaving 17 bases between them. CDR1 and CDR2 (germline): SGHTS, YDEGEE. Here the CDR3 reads CASSLPQKEEGGYTF. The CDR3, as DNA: TGTGCCAGCAGCTTGCCACAAAAAGAAGAGGGTGGCTACACCTTC.

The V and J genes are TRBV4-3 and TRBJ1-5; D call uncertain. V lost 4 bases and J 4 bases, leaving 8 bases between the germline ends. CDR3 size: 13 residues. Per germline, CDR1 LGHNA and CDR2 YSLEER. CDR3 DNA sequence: TGCGCCAGCAGCCCCACCGGGAATCAGCCCCAGCATTTT. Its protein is CASSPTGNQPQHF.

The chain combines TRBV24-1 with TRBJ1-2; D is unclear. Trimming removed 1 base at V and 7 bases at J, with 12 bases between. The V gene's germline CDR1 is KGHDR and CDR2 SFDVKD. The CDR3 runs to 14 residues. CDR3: CATSDFRGDGGYTF. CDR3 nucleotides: TGTGCCACCAGTGATTTCCGGGGTGACGGTGGCTACACCTTC.

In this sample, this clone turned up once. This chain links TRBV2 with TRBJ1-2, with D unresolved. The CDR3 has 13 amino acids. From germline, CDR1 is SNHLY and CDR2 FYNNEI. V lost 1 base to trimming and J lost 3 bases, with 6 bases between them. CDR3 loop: CASSEVVDYGYTF. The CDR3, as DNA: TGTGCCAGCAGTGAAGTAGTTGACTATGGCTACACCTTC.

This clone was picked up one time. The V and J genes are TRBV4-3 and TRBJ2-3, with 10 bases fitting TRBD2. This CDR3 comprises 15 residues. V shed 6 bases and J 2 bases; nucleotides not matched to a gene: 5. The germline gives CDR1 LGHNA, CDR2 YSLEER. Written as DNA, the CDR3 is TGCGCCAGCAGGCTAAGCGGGGGGGCCACAGATACGCAGTATTTT. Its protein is CASRLSGGATDTQYF.

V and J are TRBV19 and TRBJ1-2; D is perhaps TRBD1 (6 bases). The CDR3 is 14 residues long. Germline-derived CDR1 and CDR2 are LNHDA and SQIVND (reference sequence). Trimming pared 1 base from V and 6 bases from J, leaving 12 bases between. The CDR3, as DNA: TGTGCCAGTAGTATAGTTGGGGGCTCAAATGGCTACACCTTC. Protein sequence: CASSIVGGSNGYTF.

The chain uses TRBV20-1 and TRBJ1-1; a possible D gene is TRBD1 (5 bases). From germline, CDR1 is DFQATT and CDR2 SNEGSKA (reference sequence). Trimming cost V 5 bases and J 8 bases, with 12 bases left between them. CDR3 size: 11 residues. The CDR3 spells CSALRQPEAFF. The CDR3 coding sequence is TGCAGTGCTCTACGACAGCCCGAAGCTTTCTTT.